The entry below gives a single T cell receptor (beta chain) sequence along with its context. This sample was included in a study of radiotherapy plus CTLA-4 blockade in lung cancer. Generated by immunoSEQ multiplex PCR, the TCRdb table keeps only in-frame clones and is missing some. The sample lists over 80,000 clones, about 88% occurring once. The V and J ends lost 0 bases and 4 bases, in that order; junction bases with no gene match: 14. In germline, CDR1 is GTSNPN, CDR2 SVGIG (reference sequence). The CDR3 length is 17 residues. The sequences come from peripheral blood, collected from a patient treated with radiotherapy plus ipilimumab. This chain uses TRBV30 with TRBJ2-7, with 8 bases identical to TRBD2. The receptor was isolated from a human donor with non-small cell lung cancer that progressed on radiotherapy plus ipilimumab. CDR3 residues: CAWSVRAPGGPSYEQYF. CDR3 in DNA: TGTGCCTGGAGTGTACGAGCCCCGGGAGGGCCCTCTTACGAGCAGTACTTC.